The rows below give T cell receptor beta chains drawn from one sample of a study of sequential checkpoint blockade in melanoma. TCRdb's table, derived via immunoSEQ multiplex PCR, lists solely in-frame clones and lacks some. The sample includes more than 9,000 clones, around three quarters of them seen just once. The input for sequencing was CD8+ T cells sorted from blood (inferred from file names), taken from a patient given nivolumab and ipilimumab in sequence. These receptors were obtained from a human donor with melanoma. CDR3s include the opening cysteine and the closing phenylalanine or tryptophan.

CDR3aa: CASSSSGGAGNTEAFF
v_gene: TRBV28
j_gene: TRBJ1-1

CDR3aa: CASSDQYNEQFF
v_gene: TRBV7-9
j_gene: TRBJ2-1

CDR3aa: CASRGTGGIYGYTF
v_gene: TRBV27
j_gene: TRBJ1-2

CDR3aa: CASSLEGRWHTEAFF
v_gene: TRBV5-4
j_gene: TRBJ1-1

CDR3aa: CASSSQGARYEQYF
v_gene: TRBV7-9
j_gene: TRBJ2-7

CDR3aa: CASSDGTGQGSYYGYTF
v_gene: TRBV10-3
j_gene: TRBJ1-2

CDR3aa: CASTAGGAPSTDTQYF
v_gene: TRBV27
j_gene: TRBJ2-3

CDR3aa: CASSLTGQGDYGYTF
v_gene: TRBV9
j_gene: TRBJ1-2

CDR3aa: CASSLAGGLLYEQYF
v_gene: TRBV5-1
j_gene: TRBJ2-7

CDR3aa: CASSQDSATGSRSGELFF
v_gene: TRBV4-1
j_gene: TRBJ2-2

CDR3aa: CASNRGRATEAFF
v_gene: TRBV6-5
j_gene: TRBJ1-1

CDR3aa: CASSPENSQGPQHF
v_gene: TRBV7-9
j_gene: TRBJ1-5

CDR3aa: CTSSQTSGGTTYEQYF
v_gene: TRBV1
j_gene: .

CDR3aa: CASSYSEEDTEAFF
v_gene: TRBV6-5
j_gene: TRBJ1-1

CDR3aa: CASSQGNLYGYTF
v_gene: TRBV9
j_gene: TRBJ1-2

CDR3aa: CASSPRGEVIDTF
v_gene: TRBV19
j_gene: TRBJ1-2

CDR3aa: CAWSGRGYNQPQHF
v_gene: TRBV30
j_gene: TRBJ1-5

CDR3aa: CASSLKEGRALHF
v_gene: TRBV5-8
j_gene: TRBJ1-6

CDR3aa: CASSFPRGYTLDNSPLHF
v_gene: TRBV28
j_gene: TRBJ1-6

CDR3aa: CASSFGSGTGTSPLHF
v_gene: TRBV27
j_gene: TRBJ1-6

CDR3aa: CASSQGGTGERNSPLHF
v_gene: TRBV4-3
j_gene: TRBJ1-6

CDR3aa: CASSFQTGGQPQHF
v_gene: TRBV28
j_gene: TRBJ1-5

CDR3aa: CASTVDRDRGAGGYTF
v_gene: TRBV19
j_gene: TRBJ1-2

CDR3aa: CASSLGGGWGDEQFF
v_gene: TRBV7-3
j_gene: TRBJ2-1

CDR3aa: CASSLAYVQGIEAFF
v_gene: TRBV7-9
j_gene: TRBJ1-1

CDR3aa: CASSSGADRDSKYEQYF
v_gene: TRBV5-4
j_gene: TRBJ2-7

CDR3aa: CASSTGPGQGSSQGYTF
v_gene: TRBV5-1
j_gene: TRBJ1-2

CDR3aa: CASSLSFDSYNQPQHF
v_gene: TRBV27
j_gene: TRBJ1-5

CDR3aa: CASSLEGARSSNYGYTF
v_gene: TRBV7-8
j_gene: TRBJ1-2

CDR3aa: CASSFPLEGVDYGYTF
v_gene: TRBV7-2
j_gene: TRBJ1-2

CDR3aa: CASSTTTTTGEQYF
v_gene: TRBV7-9
j_gene: TRBJ2-7

CDR3aa: CASSQEGVKAFF
v_gene: TRBV4-2
j_gene: TRBJ1-1

CDR3aa: CASSPAPGGDYEQYF
v_gene: TRBV5-6
j_gene: TRBJ2-7

CDR3aa: CASSLPLLDRDYEQYF
v_gene: TRBV28
j_gene: TRBJ2-7

CDR3aa: CASSQDTPMSGGPFF
v_gene: TRBV4-2
j_gene: TRBJ2-1

CDR3aa: CASSFGQAIMNTEAFF
v_gene: TRBV5-1
j_gene: TRBJ1-1

CDR3aa: CASSQGQGSNQPQHF
v_gene: TRBV4-2
j_gene: TRBJ1-5

CDR3aa: CASSLELAGSYEQYF
v_gene: TRBV5-1
j_gene: TRBJ2-7

CDR3aa: CASSEGGGLNTEAFF
v_gene: TRBV9
j_gene: TRBJ1-1

CDR3aa: CASSARDSSYEQYF
v_gene: TRBV7-2
j_gene: TRBJ2-7

CDR3aa: CASSFAGTGNTIYF
v_gene: TRBV28
j_gene: TRBJ1-3

CDR3aa: CASSPQGNQPQHF
v_gene: TRBV19
j_gene: TRBJ1-5

CDR3aa: CASSRGRGAAYEQYF
v_gene: TRBV7-6
j_gene: TRBJ2-7

CDR3aa: CARDRGDGYTF
v_gene: TRBV2
j_gene: TRBJ1-2

CDR3aa: CASSATGNTEAFF
v_gene: TRBV7-8
j_gene: TRBJ1-1

CDR3aa: CAIRRTGTAYEQYF
v_gene: TRBV10-3
j_gene: TRBJ2-7

CDR3aa: CASSWGTGGGYGYTF
v_gene: TRBV27
j_gene: TRBJ1-2

CDR3aa: CANIWTGKAGYTF
v_gene: TRBV6-1
j_gene: TRBJ1-2

CDR3aa: CASSLFGGTGDGYTF
v_gene: TRBV28
j_gene: TRBJ1-2

CDR3aa: CASSLYQGANTEAFF
v_gene: TRBV5-1
j_gene: TRBJ1-1